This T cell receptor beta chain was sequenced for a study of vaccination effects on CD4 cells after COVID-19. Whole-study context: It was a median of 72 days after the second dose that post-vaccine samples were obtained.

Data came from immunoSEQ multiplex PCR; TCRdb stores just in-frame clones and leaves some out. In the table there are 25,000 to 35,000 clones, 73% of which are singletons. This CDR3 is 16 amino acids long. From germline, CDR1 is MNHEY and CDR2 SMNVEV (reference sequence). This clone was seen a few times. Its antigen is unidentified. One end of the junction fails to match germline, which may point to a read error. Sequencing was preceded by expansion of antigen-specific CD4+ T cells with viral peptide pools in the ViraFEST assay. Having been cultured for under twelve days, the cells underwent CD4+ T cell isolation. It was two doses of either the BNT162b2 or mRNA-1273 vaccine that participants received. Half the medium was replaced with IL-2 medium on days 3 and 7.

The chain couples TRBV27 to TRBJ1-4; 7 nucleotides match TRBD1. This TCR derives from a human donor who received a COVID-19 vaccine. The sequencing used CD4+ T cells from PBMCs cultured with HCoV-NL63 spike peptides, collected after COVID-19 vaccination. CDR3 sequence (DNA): TGTGCCAGCAGATTATCAGGGACAGCAGCTAATGAAAAACTGTTTTTT. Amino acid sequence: CASRLSGTAANEKLFF.